In its sample, the clone carrying this T cell receptor beta chain was seen a few times. Its specificity is unknown. The entry originates in a study of blood T cells in healthy people across ages. Combining a sample-barcoded 5' primer with a J-beta primer mix, a second PCR ran for 7 to 11 cycles. TCRdb used MiXCR to reprocess the 5' RACE reads, holding one entry per CDR3 protein. The sample yields approximately 1.5 million distinct CDR3 sequences, roughly 30% seen once. Caucasian individuals from Russia who were healthy and aged about 6 to 100 acted as donors. Trimming removed 0 bases from V and 3 bases from J, with 21 bases in between. Per germline, CDR1 SGHDN and CDR2 FVKESK. The CDR3 is 18 amino acids. The study, taken as a whole, reports: Getting older went along with TCR beta diversity per million T cells dropping roughly linearly. Naive and antigen-experienced cells could not be conclusively compared, given unsorted PBMCs.

The specimen sequenced was blood. The chain couples TRBV14 to TRBJ2-7; TRBD1 or TRBD2 may be the D gene (5 bases each). The receptor comes from a woman aged 30 to 39 in good health. As DNA, the CDR3 is TGTGCCAGCAGCCAAGACCGGAAGAAGGGGACGGAGAGCTACGAGCAGTACTTC. As protein: CASSQDRKKGTESYEQYF.